Each of the 30 T cell receptor beta chains below was sequenced from the same sample in a study of T-cell reconstitution after alpha-beta-depleted transplantation in children. TCRbeta library construction was performed incorporating unique molecular identifiers. Using its own MiXCR run on the PCR reads, TCRdb lists one record per CDR3 protein. The sample includes 500,000 to 750,000 distinct CDR3 sequences, over 10% seen only once; the top ten take around 2.2%. This material consisted of PBMCs, mostly from graft donor cells, taken 360 days after TCRalphabeta/CD19-depleted stem cell transplant. These receptors all come from a male patient younger than 18 who had a stem cell transplant for acute myeloid leukemia, so the T cells may come from the graft donor.

The chain uses TRBV19 and TRBJ1-2; tentative D call: TRBD1 (5 bases). V lost 10 bases and J 4 bases, leaving 16 bases between the germline ends. Germline V gene sequence: CDR1 LNHDA, CDR2 SQIVND (reference sequence). This CDR3 has 13 amino acids. The CDR3, as DNA: TGTGCCACCCAGAGGGACCCGGGCTATGGCTACACCTTC. Translating gives CATQRDPGYGYTF.

This clonotype was observed at least ten times. The J gene is TRBJ2-7, the V gene TRBV20-1, with D perhaps matching TRBD1 (6 bases). This CDR3 has 13 residues. Germline loops: CDR1 DFQATT, CDR2 SNEGSKA (reference sequence). With 3 bases removed from V and 4 bases from J, the gap between germline ends came to 13 bases. CDR3 protein: CSARTYQGYEQYF. CDR3 DNA: TGCAGTGCTAGGACTTATCAGGGGTACGAGCAGTACTTC.

The rearrangement joins TRBV27 to TRBJ1-2; D not resolved. V was trimmed by 4 bases and J by 2 bases, leaving 11 bases between them. Germline values: CDR1 MNHEY, CDR2 SMNVEV (reference sequence). CDR3 length: 14 residues. Here the CDR3 reads CASSWGIGNYGYTF. The CDR3 region has the DNA TGTGCCAGCAGTTGGGGAATAGGGAACTATGGCTACACCTTC.

The V call is TRBV9, the J call TRBJ2-2; 9 bases are a match to TRBD2. The CDR3 is 15 residues long. CDR1 is SGDLS and CDR2 is YYNGEE in the germline V gene. After removal of 3 bases from V and 5 bases from J, the junction contained 5 bases not matched to a gene. Here the CDR3 reads CASSALSGRTGELFF. The CDR3 DNA reads as TGTGCCAGCAGCGCCCTTAGCGGGAGAACCGGGGAGCTGTTTTTT.

The chain has TRBV4-3 and TRBJ2-1, with D tentatively TRBD2 (8 bases). CDR3 length: 23 amino acids. V lost 2 bases to trimming and J lost 0 bases, with 32 bases between them. Per the germline V gene, CDR1 is LGHNA and CDR2 is YSLEER. This chain's CDR3 is CASSQPRSGGLAGAASSYNEQFF. The CDR3 DNA reads as TGCGCCAGCAGCCAACCTCGATCAGGGGGTCTAGCGGGCGCCGCGAGCTCCTACAATGAGCAGTTCTTC.

This clonotype has only a few counts. J is TRBJ2-3 and V is TRBV10-3; no firm D call. Germline-derived CDR1 and CDR2 are ENHRY and SYGVKD. CDR3 length equals 15 residues. Deletions cut 0 bases from V and 4 bases from J, with 11 bases between. The CDR3 reads CAISESVDIADTQYF. For the CDR3, the DNA is TGTGCCATCAGTGAGTCGGTAGATATTGCAGATACGCAGTATTTT.

The sample holds a few counts of this clonotype. J is TRBJ2-1 and V is TRBV20-1; D is perhaps TRBD1 or TRBD2 (7 bases each). The CDR3 covers 17 residues. Germline CDR1 and CDR2: DFQATT and SNEGSKA (reference sequence). The V end was cut by 5 bases, the J end by 4 bases, with 24 bases between. The CDR3 loop is CSASYSGNRGLYNEQFF. Here the CDR3 DNA reads TGCAGTGCTTCTTACTCCGGAAACAGGGGACTATACAATGAGCAGTTCTTC.

This clonotype has just a few counts. This CDR3 is CASSGTGGSQETQYF. CDR3 nucleotides: TGTGCCAGCAGTGGGACAGGGGGGTCCCAAGAGACCCAGTACTTC. The V call is TRBV6-1, the J call TRBJ2-5, with TRBD1 matching over 10 bases. The germline V gene encodes CDR1 MNHNS and CDR2 SASEGT. Trimming cost V 4 bases and J 1 base; bases outside gene matches: 3. The CDR3 length is 15 residues.

The chain uses TRBV20-1 and TRBJ1-1, with unresolved D. The germline V gene encodes CDR1 DFQATT and CDR2 SNEGSKA (reference sequence). The germline V and J ends were trimmed by 3 bases and 0 bases, with 8 bases remaining between them. The CDR3 has 13 amino acids. CDR3 protein: CSARNSLNTEAFF. CDR3 coding DNA: TGCAGTGCTAGGAACAGTTTGAACACTGAAGCTTTCTTT.

In the case of this clonotype: A much larger clone lies a single base off, so this may be a read error. V is TRBV30 and J is TRBJ2-7; D unresolved. Trimming removed 0 bases at V and 3 bases at J, with 3 bases between. Germline values: CDR1 GTSNPN, CDR2 SVGIG (reference sequence). This CDR3 region has 11 residues. The CDR3 DNA reads TGTGCCTGGAGTGTACTCTACGAGCAGTACTTC. Translation: CAWSVLYEQYF.

This clonotype has more than one count but fewer than ten. The V gene is TRBV5-1, the J gene TRBJ2-2; no clear D. This CDR3 comprises 18 residues. Germline loops: CDR1 SGHRS, CDR2 YFSETQ. The V end lost 1 base, the J end lost 3 bases, and 19 bases lay between the germline ends. The CDR3 is CASSLRSETLTHTGELFF. The CDR3 DNA reads as TGCGCCAGCAGCTTGCGGTCGGAAACTTTAACACACACCGGGGAGCTGTTTTTT.

This clonotype occurred a few times. One junction end disagrees with the germline gene, perhaps due to a read error. The chain links TRBV20-1 to TRBJ2-1, with 15 bases identical to TRBD2. Per the germline V gene, CDR1 is DFQATT and CDR2 is SNEGSKA (reference sequence). The CDR3 covers 16 residues. In DNA, the CDR3 is TGCTGTGCTAGAGGACTAGCGGGAGGGATCCAGGATGAGCAGTTCTTC. Translating gives CCARGLAGGIQDEQFF.

The DNA for the CDR3 is TGTGCCACCAGCCTGGGTCGTGGCTATGAGCAGTTCTTC. Translated: CATSLGRGYEQFF. The chain carries TRBV24-1 and TRBJ2-1; D is ambiguous. The CDR3 contains 13 residues. From germline, CDR1 is KGHDR and CDR2 SFDVKD. The germline V and J ends were trimmed by 7 bases and 8 bases, with 14 bases remaining between them.

This clonotype was seen repeatedly, ten times or more. The CDR3 sequence: CSVNRGQETQYF. CDR3 in DNA: TGCAGCGTTAACAGGGGCCAAGAGACCCAGTACTTC. The chain links TRBV29-1 to TRBJ2-5; 7 positions agree with TRBD1. With V trimmed by 5 bases and J by 1 base, 1 base remained unmatched. This CDR3 is built from 12 residues. Germline V gene lookup returns CDR1 SQVTM and CDR2 ANQGSEA.

V is TRBV5-1 and J is TRBJ2-7, with a weak D call TRBD1 (7 bases). Between the trimmed V and J ends, which lost 4 bases and 0 bases, there was a span of 11 bases. This CDR3 has 14 amino acids. Per germline, CDR1 SGHRS and CDR2 YFSETQ. The CDR3 nucleotides are TGCGCCAGCAGCGCGGGACAGAGCTCCTACGAGCAGTACTTC. This codes for CASSAGQSSYEQYF.

This clonotype has only a few counts. The rearrangement uses TRBV4-3 and TRBJ2-5, with 9 bases matching TRBD2. Germline V gene sequence: CDR1 LGHNA, CDR2 YSLEER. The CDR3 has 17 amino acids. The V gene end was trimmed by 0 bases and the J gene end by 3 bases; junction bases not matched to a gene: 8. In DNA form, the CDR3 reads TGCGCCAGCAGCCAAGATGGACTAGCGTTAGTGGAAGAGACCCAGTACTTC. This encodes CASSQDGLALVEETQYF.

The sample holds a few counts of this clonotype. The chain employs TRBV6-2 or TRBV6-3 and TRBJ2-1; the match to TRBD2 covers 14 bases. The germline V gene has CDR1 MNHEY and CDR2 SVGEGT. The length of the CDR3 is 20 residues. V trimming: 3 bases; J trimming: 4 bases; junction bases outside the gene matches: 14. CDR3 DNA: TGTGCCAGCAGTTATCGCCGACTAGCGGGAGGGCCAATGACATACAATGAGCAGTTCTTC. The encoded protein is CASSYRRLAGGPMTYNEQFF.

V and J are TRBV29-1 and TRBJ2-1; maybe TRBD2 (6 bases). V gave up 8 bases and J gave up 2 bases, with 13 bases separating them. The CDR3 spans 13 residues. Germline V gene lookup returns CDR1 SQVTM and CDR2 ANQGSEA. CDR3 coding DNA: TGCAGCCCCAGACTAGTGGCCTACAATGAGCAGTTCTTC. It is translated as CSPRLVAYNEQFF.

The chain is built from TRBV6-5 and TRBJ2-7; TRBD2 agrees at 13 bases. The CDR3 contains 16 residues. Germline values: CDR1 MNHEY, CDR2 SVGAGI. Trimming cost V 4 bases and J 2 bases; bases outside gene matches: 5. CDR3 DNA: TGTGCCAGCAGTTCTAAACTAGCGGGGGGGCCCTACGAGCAGTACTTC. Translation: CASSSKLAGGPYEQYF.

There are a few counts of this clonotype. Germline is not matched at one junction end, which may reflect a read error. This chain links TRBV7-7 with TRBJ2-1; 8 nucleotides match TRBD2. This CDR3 is 17 amino acids long. CDR1 is SSHAT, CDR2 FNYEAQ, per germline (reference sequence). The CDR3 here is CASSPVRLARSYNEQFF. The CDR3 nucleotides read TGTGCTAGCAGCCCCGTCAGACTAGCGCGATCCTACAATGAGCAGTTCTTC.

This clonotype was recorded a few times. V is TRBV20-1 and J is TRBJ2-6; no definite D call. V gave up 3 bases and J gave up 2 bases, with 8 bases separating them. This CDR3 region has 14 residues. Germline V gene data show CDR1 as DFQATT and CDR2 as SNEGSKA (reference sequence). CDR3 nucleotides: TGCAGTGCTAGTCCCGGTGCTGGGGCCAACGTCCTGACTTTC. It translates to CSASPGAGANVLTF.

This clonotype was seen a few times. This chain uses TRBV29-1 with TRBJ2-5; TRBD1 matches at 7 bases. This CDR3 is built from 12 residues. From germline, CDR1 is SQVTM and CDR2 ANQGSEA. The junction had 6 bases not matched to a gene; V was cut back by 7 bases and J by 4 bases. The CDR3 reads CSASPGGETQYF. DNA of the CDR3: TGCAGCGCCTCTCCAGGGGGAGAGACCCAGTACTTC. Supplemented by reference TRBV29-1 and TRBJ2-5, the full variable domain reads SAVISQKPSRDICQRGTSLTIQCQVDSQVTMMFWYRQQPGQSLTLIATANQGSEATYESGFVIDKFPISRPNLTFSTLTVSNMSPEDSSIYLCSASPGGETQYFGPGTRLLVL.

This clonotype has just a few counts. V is TRBV30 and J is TRBJ2-7; D could derive from TRBD1 or TRBD2 (5 bases each). The germline gives CDR1 GTSNPN, CDR2 SVGIG (reference sequence). This CDR3 spans 15 amino acids. Trimming took off 5 bases at V and 5 bases at J, with 22 bases between the two ends. CDR3 protein: CAWGLGRWGTDEQYF. CDR3 sequence (DNA): TGTGCCTGGGGATTGGGTAGATGGGGGACCGACGAGCAGTACTTC.

CDR3 DNA sequence: TGTGCCAGCAGCGTTGCGGGACTTGATTTCCACGAGCAGTACTTC. Translating it yields CASSVAGLDFHEQYF. This sequence joins TRBV7-2 and TRBJ2-7, with D perhaps matching TRBD2 (6 bases). Between the trimmed V and J ends, which lost 5 bases and 5 bases, there was a span of 19 bases. This CDR3 spans 15 amino acids. CDR1 and CDR2 (germline): SGHTA, FQGNSA.

This clonotype occurred a few times. This sequence joins TRBV4-3 and TRBJ2-7; the D is unclear. With 7 bases removed from V and 2 bases from J, the gap between germline ends came to 18 bases. There are 15 residues in the CDR3. The germline gives CDR1 LGHNA, CDR2 YSLEER. The chain's CDR3 is CASTKEMGWAYEQYF. CDR3 nucleotides: TGCGCCAGCACCAAAGAGATGGGATGGGCCTACGAGCAGTACTTC.

This clonotype occurred a few times. The chain links TRBV10-3 to TRBJ2-3; the D gene is possibly TRBD2 (5 bases). V shed 3 bases and J shed 4 bases, with 14 bases lying between them. The germline gives CDR1 ENHRY, CDR2 SYGVKD. The CDR3 totals 15 residues. This chain's CDR3 is CAISERGFRPDTQYF. The CDR3 DNA follows: TGTGCCATCAGTGAACGGGGTTTTCGCCCAGATACGCAGTATTTT.

This clonotype was found a few times. V gene TRBV15 combines with J gene TRBJ2-1; no definite D call. Germline-derived CDR1 and CDR2 are LNHNV and YYDKDF (reference sequence). Trimming left V 5 bases short and J 8 bases short, with 10 bases between. The CDR3 contains 12 residues. The CDR3 DNA reads TGTGCCACCAGCCTTCAAGGCCATGAGCAGTTCTTC. This encodes CATSLQGHEQFF.

This clonotype was seen repeatedly, ten times or more. The chain recombines TRBV29-1 with TRBJ2-2; D is ambiguous. The germline V gene encodes CDR1 SQVTM and CDR2 ANQGSEA. Trimming cost V 4 bases and J 1 base, with 1 base left between them. The CDR3 totals 11 residues. This CDR3 is CSVGNTGELFF. CDR3 DNA sequence: TGCAGCGTTGGGAACACCGGGGAGCTGTTTTTT.

V is TRBV9 and J is TRBJ2-6, with D perhaps TRBD1 or TRBD2 (7 bases each). The V end lost 4 bases, the J end lost 4 bases, and 21 bases lay between the germline ends. The CDR3 spans 18 residues. Germline values: CDR1 SGDLS, CDR2 YYNGEE. The CDR3 DNA follows: TGTGCCAGCAGCCACCTGAGGGGGCGGGGGCCAGGGGCCAACGTCCTGACTTTC. Amino acid sequence: CASSHLRGRGPGANVLTF.

The chain links TRBV4-3 to TRBJ2-7; D uncertain. The ends were cut back, 3 bases at V and 2 bases at J, with 8 bases in the middle. Germline V gene sequence: CDR1 LGHNA, CDR2 YSLEER. This CDR3 spans 13 amino acids. The CDR3: CASSHGLPYEQYF. The CDR3 DNA is TGCGCCAGCAGCCACGGGCTTCCCTACGAGCAGTACTTC.